These 30 T cell receptor beta chains were sequenced from one sample in a study of blood T cell repertoires in COVID-19. The assay was immunoSEQ multiplex PCR, and TCRdb's table has in-frame clones only and misses some. The sample lists tens of thousands of clones; 79% were seen once. Sequences were obtained from peripheral blood. These receptors were taken from a woman at least 80 years old with active or convalescent COVID-19.

This clone was seen a handful of times. The chain has TRBV12-2 and TRBJ2-3; TRBD2, the D gene given by the table, was not confirmed from the DNA. TRBV12-2 represents a pseudogene. This CDR3 spans 16 amino acids. The CDR3 here is CASRLPRTSGGDTQYF. In DNA, the CDR3 is TGTGCAAGTCGACTACCTCGGACTAGCGGGGGGGATACGCAGTATTTT.

The chain links TRBV5-1 to TRBJ1-6; D uncertain. V was cut by 4 bases and J by 9 bases, with 11 bases left in between. Per germline, CDR1 SGHRS and CDR2 YFSETQ. The CDR3 length is 13 residues. The CDR3 DNA reads TGCGCCAGCAGCGACGACATGGGTTCACCCCTCCACTTT. This translates into CASSDDMGSPLHF.

The CDR3 nucleotides read TGTGCCAGCAGCACGGGACAGGCAACTAATGAAAAACTGTTTTTT. Its translation is CASSTGQATNEKLFF. V and J are TRBV5-4 and TRBJ1-4; 8 positions agree with TRBD1. Per the germline V gene, CDR1 is SGHNT and CDR2 is YYREEE (reference sequence). The CDR3 sequence is 15 residues long. Trimming at V came to 4 bases and at J to 0 bases, leaving 2 bases not matched to a gene.

This chain connects TRBV11-3 to TRBJ2-7; 7 bases match TRBD1. The V gene end was trimmed by 5 bases and the J gene end by 6 bases; junction bases not matched to a gene: 10. Germline CDR1 reads SGHNT; CDR2 reads YENEEA. The CDR3 covers 14 residues. The CDR3: CASSTDRALGEQYF. For the CDR3, the DNA is TGTGCCAGCAGCACCGACAGGGCCTTGGGCGAGCAGTACTTC.

This clone rates as medium-sized. V is TRBV4-1 and J is TRBJ1-2, with 8 bases identical to TRBD1. The length of the CDR3 is 14 residues. The V and J ends lost 4 bases and 4 bases, in that order; junction bases with no gene match: 5. Germline CDR1 reads MGHRA; CDR2 reads YSYEKL. The CDR3, as DNA: TGCGCCAGCAGCCTCGACAGGGGAGGCTATGGCTACACCTTC. It yields the protein CASSLDRGGYGYTF.

CDR3 region: CAISDASGGYNEQFF. CDR3 nucleotide sequence: TGTGCCATCAGTGACGCTAGCGGGGGTTACAATGAGCAGTTCTTC. The V gene is TRBV10-3, the J gene TRBJ2-1, with TRBD2 identical over 10 bases. Germline trimming cut 3 bases from V and 4 bases from J; bases unmatched to any gene: 3. The CDR3 sequence is 15 residues long. Per the germline V gene, CDR1 is ENHRY and CDR2 is SYGVKD.

The table lists this clone with a count of one. The chain is built from TRBV5-5 and TRBJ2-5; 7 nucleotides line up with TRBD1. J gave up 11 bases and V 1 base, and 8 bases lay outside the gene matches. Germline V CDR1 and CDR2: SGHKS, YYEKEE (reference sequence). The CDR3 length is 13 residues. CDR3 nucleotide sequence: TGTGCCAGCAGCTTGTGGGACAGCGAAAAGCAGTACTTC. Its protein is CASSLWDSEKQYF.

The chain has TRBV6-5 and TRBJ2-5, with 11 positions matching TRBD2. CDR1 and CDR2 from the germline V gene are MNHEY and SVGAGI. V lost 0 bases, J lost 6 bases, and 6 bases stayed unmatched. The CDR3 is made up of 16 amino acids. The CDR3 region is CASSYSLLAGVKTQYF. The DNA of the CDR3 is TGTGCCAGCAGTTACTCCCTACTAGCGGGAGTGAAGACCCAGTACTTC.

This chain joins TRBV7-2 and TRBJ2-3; 11 bases fit TRBD1. The V gene end was trimmed by 5 bases and the J gene end by 3 bases; junction bases not matched to a gene: 13. The CDR3 contains 18 residues. CDR1 is SGHTA, CDR2 FQGNSA, per germline. CDR3 residues: CASSHRTGGVQLTDTQYF. The CDR3 DNA reads as TGTGCCAGCAGCCACCGGACAGGGGGCGTCCAGCTTACAGATACGCAGTATTTT.

The chain links TRBV9 to TRBJ2-1; 8 nucleotides align to TRBD2. J lost 8 bases, V lost 3 bases, and 10 bases had no gene match. This CDR3 region has 15 residues. Germline values: CDR1 SGDLS, CDR2 YYNGEE. CDR3 bases: TGTGCCAGCAGCGACCGGGAGGGGTCATTCGATGAGCAGTTCTTC. Translated: CASSDREGSFDEQFF.

The V call is TRBV27, the J call TRBJ2-3; 7 nucleotides agree with TRBD2. This CDR3 spans 16 amino acids. J was trimmed by 6 bases and V by 6 bases; bases with no gene match: 15. The germline V gene encodes CDR1 MNHEY and CDR2 SMNVEV (reference sequence). This CDR3 is CASRSSSAGVSDTQYF. The CDR3 DNA follows: TGTGCCAGCAGGTCATCGTCGGCGGGAGTCTCTGATACGCAGTATTTT.

This clone came up a few times. The chain recombines TRBV19 with TRBJ1-5; D is uncertain. The V gene lost 5 bases and the J gene lost 5 bases, with 16 bases spanning the gap. The CDR3 is 15 amino acids. CDR1 is LNHDA, CDR2 SQIVND, per germline (reference sequence). DNA for the CDR3: TGTGCCAGTAGTCGTACCGACATTCCATATCAGCCCCAGCATTTT. It specifies CASSRTDIPYQPQHF.

This clone was seen a single time. The chain is built from TRBV11-2 and TRBJ2-7; the match to TRBD1 covers 8 bases. Per the germline V gene, CDR1 is SGHAT and CDR2 is FQNNGV. The CDR3 runs 15 residues. V lost 6 bases, J lost 3 bases, and 10 bases stayed unmatched. The CDR3 reads CASRAWGTGDYEQYF. The CDR3 DNA reads as TGTGCCAGCAGGGCCTGGGGGACAGGTGACTACGAGCAGTACTTC.

The chain is built from TRBV27 and TRBJ2-7; 11 bases fit TRBD2. V was pared by 4 bases and J by 9 bases, with 17 bases of the junction left unmatched. The CDR3 totals 17 residues. CDR1 and CDR2 (germline): MNHEY, SMNVEV (reference sequence). CDR3 sequence: CASSSQPRLAGPVGQYF. The CDR3 coding sequence is TGTGCCAGCAGTTCCCAACCCCGACTAGCGGGGCCAGTGGGGCAGTACTTC.

The chain joins TRBV2 to TRBJ2-7, with 10 nucleotides matching TRBD1. The length of the CDR3 is 15 residues. With 1 base clipped from V and 3 bases from J, the junction kept 3 bases outside the gene matches. Germline V CDR1 and CDR2: SNHLY, FYNNEI. The CDR3 DNA reads TGTGCCAGCAGTGAAGGAGGGACAGGGGACTACGAGCAGTACTTC. It codes for CASSEGGTGDYEQYF. Filled out from reference TRBV2 and TRBJ2-7, the complete variable domain reads EPEVTQTPSHQVTQMGQEVILRCVPISNHLYFYWYRQILGQKVEFLVSFYNNEISEKSEIFDDQFSVERPDGSNFTLKIRSTKLEDSAMYFCASSEGGTGDYEQYFGPGTRLTVT.

The rearrangement uses TRBV7-8 and TRBJ2-3; a possible D gene is TRBD2 (5 bases). The CDR3 is 14 residues long. V lost 2 bases and J 4 bases, leaving 10 bases between the germline ends. Germline lookup yields CDR1 SGHVS and CDR2 FQNEAQ. The CDR3 bases are TGTGCCAGCAGCTTACTTCTAGCAGCAGATACGCAGTATTTT. This sequence encodes CASSLLLAADTQYF. Complete variable domain (other parts from reference TRBV7-8 and TRBJ2-3): GAGVSQSPRYKVAKRGQDVALRCDPISGHVSLFWYQQALGQGPEFLTYFQNEAQLDKSGLPSDRFFAERPEGSVSTLKIQRTQQEDSAVYLCASSLLLAADTQYFGPGTRLTVL.

This clone was found a few times. This chain connects TRBV4-3 to TRBJ2-3; D is uncertain. V lost 1 base and J lost 0, with 8 bases in between. Germline CDR1 LGHNA, CDR2 YSLEER. The CDR3 spans 15 residues. The CDR3 region is CASSQGSRSTDTQYF. The CDR3 coding sequence is TGCGCCAGCAGCCAAGGGTCCAGAAGCACAGATACGCAGTATTTT.

V is TRBV11-2 and J is TRBJ2-3; TRBD1 aligns across 10 bases. Germline V gives CDR1 SGHAT, CDR2 FQNNGV. The V segment lost 2 bases and the J segment 7 bases; nucleotides outside the gene matches: 6. CDR3 length: 15 residues. The CDR3 sequence: CASSLWGQGINTQYF. Here the CDR3 DNA reads TGTGCCAGCAGCTTATGGGGACAGGGGATAAATACGCAGTATTTT.

This rearrangement joins TRBV4-3 to TRBJ2-7, with 8 bases aligning to TRBD2. Per the germline V gene, CDR1 is LGHNA and CDR2 is YSLEER. The CDR3 extends over 16 amino acids. The ends lost 1 base at V and 2 bases at J; junction bases unmatched: 7. This CDR3 is CASSQASSGYPYEQYF. In DNA form, the CDR3 reads TGCGCCAGCAGCCAAGCATCTAGCGGGTACCCCTACGAGCAGTACTTC.

The rearrangement uses TRBV5-6 and TRBJ2-7, with 8 positions matching TRBD1. Germline assignment: CDR1 SGHDT and CDR2 YYEEEE. The CDR3 is 14 residues long. Trimming cost V 3 bases and J 3 bases; bases outside gene matches: 5. In DNA, the CDR3 is TGTGCCAGCAGCTCACTGGACAGGGTCTACGAGCAGTACTTC. Protein sequence: CASSSLDRVYEQYF.

The V gene is TRBV5-1, the J gene TRBJ2-1; no definite D call. The CDR3 totals 14 residues. The V end lost 0 bases, the J end lost 3 bases, and 7 bases lay between the germline ends. Germline values: CDR1 SGHRS, CDR2 YFSETQ. The CDR3 spells CASSLDGGYNEQFF. The CDR3 nucleotides read TGCGCCAGCAGCTTGGACGGTGGCTACAATGAGCAGTTCTTC.

The V gene is TRBV28, the J gene TRBJ1-1; no clear D gene. The V and J ends lost 2 bases and 1 base respectively, with 14 bases between them. The CDR3 runs to 16 residues. Germline loops: CDR1 MDHEN, CDR2 SYDVKM. CDR3 bases: TGTGCCAGCAGTTTAGGGCATCCATGGAAGAACACTGAAGCTTTCTTT. It is translated as CASSLGHPWKNTEAFF.

V and J are TRBV6-2 or TRBV6-3 and TRBJ2-7, with 7 bases aligning to TRBD2. Germline CDR1 MNHEY, CDR2 SVGEGT. The CDR3 has 14 residues. V trimming: 6 bases; J trimming: 6 bases; junction bases outside the gene matches: 11. In DNA, the CDR3 is TGTGCCAGCAGCCGAGCGGGACCTTGGGTCGAGCAGTACTTC. Protein product: CASSRAGPWVEQYF.

The chain employs TRBV7-2 and TRBJ2-1, with 8 bases lining up with TRBD2. V gave up 0 bases and J gave up 8 bases; unmatched junction bases: 3. Per the germline V gene, CDR1 is SGHTA and CDR2 is FQGNSA. The CDR3 totals 14 residues. The DNA for the CDR3 is TGTGCCAGCAGCTTAGCATTGCGGGAGGATGAGCAGTTCTTC. It is translated as CASSLALREDEQFF.

The chain has TRBV7-6 and TRBJ2-1, with TRBD2 identical over 8 bases. CDR3 length: 18 residues. V shed 3 bases, J shed 4 bases, and the junction held 14 bases outside the gene matches. The germline V gene encodes CDR1 SGHVS and CDR2 FNYEAQ. DNA of the CDR3: TGTGCCAGCAGCTTCAGGGATCGCGGGGGGTTGGGATACAATGAGCAGTTCTTC. Translating it yields CASSFRDRGGLGYNEQFF.

V is TRBV6-5 and J is TRBJ2-7, with a tentative D call TRBD2 (7 bases). The V gene's germline CDR1 is MNHEY and CDR2 SVGAGI. V was pared by 3 bases and J by 7 bases, with 10 bases between. This CDR3 comprises 12 residues. As DNA, the CDR3 is TGTGCCAGCAGTTATAAGGGGGGGGAGCAGTACTTC. Its translation: CASSYKGGEQYF.

The J gene is TRBJ2-5, the V gene TRBV7-2; D may be TRBD2 (5 bases). The germline V gene has CDR1 SGHTA and CDR2 FQGNSA. The ends were cut back, 0 bases at V and 1 base at J, with 12 bases in the middle. The CDR3 is 16 amino acids. CDR3 DNA: TGTGCCAGCAGCTTAGCGCGTTCTAGCTCCCAAGAGACCCAGTACTTC. Translating gives CASSLARSSSQETQYF.

This chain connects TRBV6-4 to TRBJ2-2; 8 nucleotides align to TRBD2. Germline V lookup: CDR1 MRHNA, CDR2 SNTAGT. The V gene end was trimmed by 6 bases and the J gene end by 4 bases; junction bases not matched to a gene: 16. CDR3 length: 18 amino acids. The CDR3 DNA follows: TGTGCCAGCAGGACTAGCGCCCAGCACCTCACGTGCACCGGGGAGCTGTTTTTT. Amino acids: CASRTSAQHLTCTGELFF.

The chain joins TRBV10-3 to TRBJ2-7; tentatively, D is TRBD2 (6 bases). In germline, CDR1 is ENHRY, CDR2 SYGVKD. Between the trimmed V and J ends, which lost 6 bases and 2 bases, there was a span of 17 bases. This CDR3 spans 15 amino acids. Here the CDR3 reads CAISPFSDYTYEQYF. Written as DNA, the CDR3 is TGTGCCATCAGCCCGTTTTCGGACTACACCTACGAGCAGTACTTC.

The chain uses TRBV5-1 and TRBJ1-4; D is uncertain. CDR3 length: 14 residues. The germline V gene encodes CDR1 SGHRS and CDR2 YFSETQ. The V and J ends lost 4 bases and 8 bases respectively, with 15 bases between them. The CDR3 coding sequence is TGCGCCAGCAGCGAGGAACCATCGCGAGAAAAACTGTTTTTT. Protein sequence: CASSEEPSREKLFF. Using reference TRBV5-1 and TRBJ1-4 for the parts outside the CDR3, the full variable domain is KAGVTQTPRYLIKTRGQQVTLSCSPISGHRSVSWYQQTPGQGLQFLFEYFSETQRNKGNFPGRFSGRQFSNSRSEMNVSTLELGDSALYLCASSEEPSREKLFFGSGTQLSVL.